These T cell receptor beta chains were read from a single sample in a study of graft-versus-host responses after intestinal transplantation. Sequencing used immunoSEQ multiplex PCR; TCRdb keeps in-frame clones, though not all of them. The sample lists tens of thousands of clones, around nine tenths occurring once. Sequenced material: PBMCs, taken almost 120 days after intestinal transplantation. The receptors were sampled from a human patient who received an intestinal transplant, so some T cells may come from the graft donor. Both conserved end residues are part of each CDR3. The D gene is left open where the match is weak. Only part of the rows carry a size: once, few, many, or a class if the clone is expanded.

j_call clone_size v_call d_call cdr3_nt cdr3_aa
TRBJ2-2 NA TRBV7-9 NA TGTGCCAGCAGCCCCCGGGGGCATACCGGGGAGCTGTTTTTT CASSPRGHTGELFF
TRBJ2-5 NA TRBV28 NA TGTGCCAGCAGGGCGGGAAGAGGGGGGGAGCAGTACTTC CASRAGRGGEQYF
TRBJ2-7 NA TRBV28 TRBD1 TGTGCCAGCAGTCCCCCCGGGACAGGGGGCTACTCCTCCTACGAGCAGTACTTC CASSPPGTGGYSSYEQYF
TRBJ2-7 NA TRBV19 TRBD2 TGTGCCAGTAGTATAGCAGCGGGAGCCTACGAGCAGTACTTC CASSIAAGAYEQYF
TRBJ1-1 NA TRBV27 NA TGTGCCAGCAGTTGGGCGGACGGGAACACTGAAGCTTTCTTT CASSWADGNTEAFF
TRBJ2-3 NA TRBV7-2 NA TGTGCCAGCAGCTTAGAGGGAACAGATACGCAGTATTTT CASSLEGTDTQYF
TRBJ1-4 NA TRBV5-1 NA TGCGCCAGCAGCCTTGAGCAGGGTACTAATGAAAAACTGTTTTTT CASSLEQGTNEKLFF
TRBJ2-7 NA TRBV30 TRBD2 TGTGCCTGGAGTGCCGGACTAGCGGTAACCTACGAGCAGTACTTC CAWSAGLAVTYEQYF
TRBJ2-6 NA TRBV1 NA TGCACCAGCAGGCGCAAGGGTTTGTGCACAAAGCGGGCCAACGTCCTGACTTTC CTSRRKGLCTKRANVLTF
TRBJ1-1 NA TRBV27 TRBD1 TGTGCCAGCTTAAGTCAACAGGGGCGGAACACTGAAGCTTTCTTT CASLSQQGRNTEAFF
TRBJ1-4 NA TRBV5-4 TRBD1 TGTGCCAGCAGAGCCGGGACAGTTAATGAAAAACTGTTTTTT CASRAGTVNEKLFF
TRBJ2-7 NA TRBV4-2 NA TGTGCCAGCAGCCAAGTTCTCGGGAGCTCCTACGAGCAGTACTTC CASSQVLGSSYEQYF
TRBJ2-2 NA TRBV21-1 NA TGTGCCAGCAGCAAAGAGGCCAGGGCTAGGACCGGGGAGCTGTTTTTT CASSKEARARTGELFF
TRBJ2-7 NA TRBV5-3 TRBD2 TGTGCCAGAAGCCATCTCGGGGGGTTCCCCTACGAGCAGTACTTC CARSHLGGFPYEQYF
TRBJ2-3 NA TRBV15 TRBD1 TGTGCCACCAGCAGAGAGCGACAGGGAACAGATACGCAGTATTTT CATSRERQGTDTQYF
TRBJ2-7 NA TRBV5-1 TRBD1 TGCGCCAGCAGCTCGCAGGGGGCCTCCTACGAGCAGTACTTC CASSSQGASYEQYF
TRBJ2-3 NA TRBV25-1 NA TGTGCCAGCAGTCGCACAACAGATACGCAGTATTTT CASSRTTDTQYF
TRBJ1-6 NA TRBV6-1 NA TGTGCCAGCAGTGAAGTAGCCCTCTCGGGCTATAATTCACCCCTCCACTTT CASSEVALSGYNSPLHF
TRBJ1-1 NA TRBV5-1 NA TGCGCCAGCAGCCCCGGGAGGGGGGGGAACACTGAAGCTTTCTTT CASSPGRGGNTEAFF
TRBJ2-7 NA TRBV5-6 NA TGTGCCAGCAGCGCCTCTGAATACGAGCAGTACTTC CASSASEYEQYF
TRBJ2-3 NA TRBV4-2 TRBD2 TGTGCCAGCAGCCAAGACCGTGCTAGCGGGGGGAATACGCAGTATTTT CASSQDRASGGNTQYF
TRBJ2-2 NA TRBV25-1 NA TGTGCCAGTTATAGCGCTGCCGGGGAGCTGTTTTTT CASYSAAGELFF
TRBJ2-1 NA TRBV5-1 TRBD2 TGCGCCAGCAGCTATAGCGGGGGGGCCATGAATGAGCAGTTCTTC CASSYSGGAMNEQFF
TRBJ2-1 once TRBV19 TRBD2 TGTGCCAGTAGTGTAGCGGGCAGCTCCTACAATGAGCAGTTCTTC CASSVAGSSYNEQFF
TRBJ1-4 NA TRBV7-9 NA TGTGCCAGCACCAAGGGCATGTCCCCCAATGAAAAACTGTTTTTT CASTKGMSPNEKLFF
TRBJ1-1 NA TRBV5-4 NA TGTGCCAGCAGCCCCCCGGGCATGAACACTGAAGCTTTCTTT CASSPPGMNTEAFF
TRBJ1-3 NA TRBV6-1 NA TGTGCCAGCAGTGAATTCGATTACTCTGGAAACACCATATATTTT CASSEFDYSGNTIYF
TRBJ2-7 NA TRBV6-1 NA TGTGCCGGCCGGAGTTCTGGCTACGAGCAGTACTTC CAGRSSGYEQYF
TRBJ2-7 few TRBV11-2 NA TGTGCCAGCAGCTTAGACAGTGACTACGAGCAGTACTTC CASSLDSDYEQYF
TRBJ2-1 NA TRBV27 NA TGTGCCAGCAGTTTACTAGGACAGAGTTTTTATGTGAATGAGCAGTTCTTC CASSLLGQSFYVNEQFF
TRBJ1-4 NA TRBV15 TRBD1 TGTGCCACCAGCGCCGCCCCCGGGACAGCAGATGAAAAACTGTTTTTT CATSAAPGTADEKLFF
TRBJ1-4 NA TRBV9 TRBD1 TGTGCCAGCAGCGTATCGGGACAGGGGAGAGAAAAACTGTTTTTT CASSVSGQGREKLFF
TRBJ2-4 NA TRBV4-2 TRBD2 TGTGCCAGCAGCCAAGATAACGCTAGCGGGGGAAACATTCAGTACTTC CASSQDNASGGNIQYF
TRBJ2-3 NA TRBV7-9 NA TGTGCCAGCAGCTTAGGGAACTACCAAACAGATACGCAGTATTTT CASSLGNYQTDTQYF
TRBJ1-2 NA TRBV5-1 TRBD1 TGCGCCAGCAGCTTGGGTTCAGGGGGCACCTATGGCTACACCTTC CASSLGSGGTYGYTF
TRBJ1-6 NA TRBV7-2 TRBD1 TGTGCCAGCAGCCTATTCGGGACAGATAATTCACCCCTCCACTTT CASSLFGTDNSPLHF
TRBJ2-3 NA TRBV28 NA TGTGCCAGCAGTTTAGAGCCCACCCAGGGGAAAGATACGCAGTATTTT CASSLEPTQGKDTQYF
TRBJ2-7 NA TRBV5-5 TRBD2 TGTGCCAGCAGCTTGGCCCTCGGTAGCGGGGCCTACGAGCAGTACTTC CASSLALGSGAYEQYF
TRBJ2-5 NA TRBV19 NA TGTGCCAGTACCCGGGGGCCTCAAGAGACCCAGTACTTC CASTRGPQETQYF
TRBJ2-2 NA TRBV28 NA TGTGCCAGCAGTCCCGACGGGATCCGGGAGCTGTTTTTT CASSPDGIRELFF
TRBJ1-2 NA TRBV28 NA TGTGCCAGCAGTTTAGGGGACCTACAGGGCTTTAACTATGGCTACACCTTC CASSLGDLQGFNYGYTF
TRBJ2-4 NA TRBV27 NA TGTGCCAGCAGTTTTGGGACTGCGACGGCCAAAAACATTCAGTACTTC CASSFGTATAKNIQYF
TRBJ2-2 NA TRBV28 TRBD1 TGTGCCAGCAGCTCCGGGACAGGGGATACCGGGGAGCTGTTTTTT CASSSGTGDTGELFF
TRBJ1-2 NA TRBV9 NA TGTGCCAGCAGCGAACCAGGCAACTATGGCTACACCTTC CASSEPGNYGYTF
TRBJ2-5 NA TRBV15 NA TGTGCCACCAGCAGAGATCGTGGGAATCAAGGGTTAGAGACCCAGTACTTC CATSRDRGNQGLETQYF
TRBJ2-1 NA TRBV9 NA TGTGCCAGCAGCGTAGGTTTGGGGAATGAGCAGTTCTTC CASSVGLGNEQFF
TRBJ2-7 NA TRBV19 TRBD2 TGTGCCAGTATTGAGCCGGGGGGCGAGCAGTACTTC CASIEPGGEQYF
TRBJ2-7 NA TRBV7-6 TRBD1 TGTGCCAGCAGCTCAAGGACAGGGAGCTCCTACGAGCAGTACTTC CASSSRTGSSYEQYF
TRBJ2-7 NA TRBV25-1 TRBD1 TGTGCCAGCAGTGGGACAGGGGGGAAGTACGAGCAGTACTTC CASSGTGGKYEQYF
TRBJ2-3 NA TRBV5-1 NA TGCGCCAGCAGCTCCCGGGACTTTGCTAGCACAGATGCGCAGTATTTT CASSSRDFASTDAQYF
TRBJ2-2 NA TRBV2 TRBD1 TGTGCCAGCAGCGGACAGGGGGGATTCACCGGGGAGCTGTTTTTT CASSGQGGFTGELFF